Listed below are T cell receptor beta chains from one sample, sequenced in a study. MiXCR was run by TCRdb on the 5' RACE reads, yielding one entry per CDR3 protein. Of just under 65,000 distinct CDR3 sequences listed, less than 25% are singletons. The specimen was memory CD4+ T cells sorted from a lymph node. The receptors originated from a female donor with breast cancer. The CDR3 runs from the conserved cysteine through the conserved F or W. The D gene is left open where the match is weak. Clone size is not always given. Where it is, it says once, few, many or a class for expanded clones.

>many|TRBV6-5|TRBJ2-1|TRBD2
CASSPRGLAVGNGVYNEQFF
TGTGCCAGCAGCCCTAGGGGACTAGCGGTTGGGAACGGGGTTTACAATGAGCAGTTCTTC
>many|TRBV4-2|TRBJ1-6|NA
CASSQAGGRNSPLHF
TGTGCCAGCAGCCAAGCCGGGGGCAGGAATTCACCCCTCCACTTT
>NA|TRBV5-1|TRBJ2-7|NA
CASSLVPVGGRSYEQYF
TGCGCCAGCAGCTTGGTTCCGGTGGGCGGGCGATCCTACGAGCAGTACTTC
>NA|TRBV2|TRBJ1-1|TRBD1
CASRAQGAGAEAFF
TGTGCCAGCAGGGCCCAGGGGGCGGGGGCTGAAGCTTTCTTT
>few|TRBV6-5|TRBJ1-3|TRBD1
CASSYSATGTFSGNTIYF
TGTGCCAGCAGTTACTCGGCGACAGGGACCTTCTCTGGAAACACCATATATTTT
>once|TRBV2|TRBJ2-3|NA
CASSLAVGGDTQYF
TGTGCCAGTTCACTCGCGGTAGGGGGAGATACGCAGTATTTT
>NA|TRBV5-1|TRBJ2-3|NA
CASSLAAAYTDTQYF
TGCGCCAGCAGCTTGGCGGCGGCCTACACAGATACGCAGTATTTT
>many|TRBV5-1|TRBJ2-7|TRBD2
CASSLEASGNREQYF
TGCGCCAGCAGCTTGGAGGCTAGCGGGAATCGGGAGCAGTACTTC
>few|TRBV7-9|TRBJ2-5|NA
CASSHLAVQETQYF
TGTGCCAGCAGCCATTTAGCGGTACAAGAGACCCAGTACTTC
>few|TRBV4-1|TRBJ2-1|NA
CASSQDPLAHHNEQFF
TGCGCCAGCAGCCAAGACCCACTAGCCCATCACAATGAGCAGTTCTTC
>NA|TRBV7-2|TRBJ1-2|NA
CASSARTNGYTF
TGTGCCAGCAGCGCGCGAACCAATGGCTACACCTTC
>many|TRBV6-2/TRBV6-3|TRBJ2-5|NA
CASAPGKETQYF
TGTGCCAGCGCACCAGGAAAAGAGACCCAGTACTTC
>few|TRBV20-1|TRBJ1-5|TRBD1
CSASSWGTGTQPQHF
TGCAGTGCTAGTTCTTGGGGGACAGGGACTCAGCCCCAGCATTTT
>few|TRBV2|TRBJ2-7|TRBD1
CASSIGRDRTYEQYF
TGTGCCAGCAGCATTGGCCGGGACAGAACCTACGAGCAGTACTTC
>few|TRBV5-1|TRBJ2-3|TRBD2
CASSLGLAADTQYF
TGCGCCAGCAGCCTTGGACTAGCGGCAGATACGCAGTATTTT
>NA|TRBV7-9|TRBJ2-1|TRBD2
CASSLSLAGSPSEQFF
TGTGCCAGCAGCTTGTCACTAGCGGGATCCCCCAGTGAGCAGTTCTTC
>many|TRBV6-6|TRBJ1-5|TRBD1
CASSYRTGVNQPQHF
TGTGCCAGCAGTTATAGGACAGGGGTCAATCAGCCCCAGCATTTT
>NA|TRBV20-1|TRBJ1-1|NA
CSARGQENTEAFF
TGCAGTGCTAGAGGGCAGGAGAACACTGAAGCTTTCTTT
>few|TRBV7-9|TRBJ2-7|NA
CASSLRDARLNF
TGTGCCAGCAGCCTCCGGGACGCCCGCTTGAACTTC
>many|TRBV5-1|TRBJ2-2|TRBD1
CASSTQGANTGELFF
TGCGCCAGCAGCACGCAGGGGGCGAACACCGGGGAGCTGTTTTTT
>many|TRBV6-1|TRBJ1-3|NA
CASSPGTRNTIYF
TGTGCCAGCAGCCCTGGGACCCGAAACACCATATATTTT
>few|TRBV20-1|TRBJ1-4|NA
CSAGGPATNEKLFF
TGCAGCGCCGGGGGGCCGGCAACTAATGAAAAACTGTTTTTT
>NA|TRBV25-1|TRBJ2-1|TRBD1
CASSEAGTGNHEQFF
TGTGCCAGCAGTGAAGCCGGGACAGGGAACCATGAGCAGTTCTTC
>NA|TRBV6-5|TRBJ1-6|NA
CATRQQTNSPLHF
TGTGCCACCCGACAGCAGACTAATTCACCCCTCCACTTT
>few|TRBV28|TRBJ1-3|TRBD1
CASSVPTGDSGNTIYF
TGTGCCAGCAGCGTACCCACAGGGGACTCTGGAAACACCATATATTTT
>once|TRBV5-5|TRBJ1-4|NA
CASSLRPGDAEKLFF
TGTGCCAGCAGCCTACGTCCAGGGGACGCTGAAAAACTGTTTTTT
>few|TRBV7-3|TRBJ1-1|NA
CASSLTGRTEAFF
TGTGCCAGCAGCTTAACGGGGCGGACTGAAGCTTTCTTT
>NA|TRBV4-1|TRBJ1-3|NA
CASSQWTTTGNTIYF
TGCGCCAGCAGCCAATGGACAACCACTGGAAACACCATATATTTT
>many|TRBV29-1|TRBJ2-3|TRBD2
CSVASGSGTDTQYF
TGCAGCGTGGCTAGCGGGAGCGGGACAGATACGCAGTATTTT
>NA|TRBV7-2|TRBJ2-1|TRBD2
CASSGGGAGGRDEQFF
TGTGCCAGCAGCGGAGGAGGAGCGGGGGGGCGGGATGAGCAGTTCTTC
>many|TRBV6-2/TRBV6-3|TRBJ1-1|NA
CASSYTPNTEAFF
TGTGCCAGCAGTTACACGCCGAACACTGAAGCTTTCTTT
>medium-sized|TRBV7-9|TRBJ2-7|TRBD1
CASSSTGDEQYF
TGTGCCAGCAGCTCGACAGGGGACGAGCAGTACTTC
>NA|TRBV5-1|TRBJ2-5|TRBD1
CASSPADRGGETQYF
TGCGCCAGCAGCCCCGCTGACAGGGGGGGAGAGACCCAGTACTTC
>many|TRBV7-3|TRBJ1-6|TRBD1
CASSRQGNSPLHF
TGTGCCAGCAGCCGACAGGGGAATTCACCCCTCCACTTT
>few|TRBV10-3|TRBJ1-1|TRBD1
CAIRGRTGDGTEAFF
TGTGCCATCAGGGGGAGGACAGGGGACGGCACTGAAGCTTTCTTT